The entry below gives a single T cell receptor beta chain sequence along with its context. The source of the sample is a study of T cells in Graves' hyperthyroidism and ophthalmopathy. Overall study context: The authors collected peripheral blood at initial diagnosis, before any treatment.

From RNA transcripts, TCR beta CDR3 regions were amplified. The HTBI primer set was used in a first-round RT-PCR of the TCR CDR3. TCRdb re-derived calls from the multiplex PCR reads in MiXCR, one entry per CDR3 protein. In the table there are a few hundred thousand distinct CDR3 sequences, approximately 20% of which are singletons. Germline V gene sequence: CDR1 MDHEN, CDR2 SYDVKM. V lost 2 bases to trimming and J lost 9 bases; unmatched junction nucleotides: 8. The CDR3 covers 16 residues. Clinical Activity Scores of at least 3, NOSPECS grades of at least 4 and durations under 3 months characterized ophthalmopathy patients.

The TCR sequence derives from a man aged 30 to 39 with Graves' ophthalmopathy. The chain uses TRBV28 and TRBJ2-1; TRBD2 matches at 12 bases. The sequenced sample consisted of blood. The CDR3 coding sequence is TGTGCCAGCAGTTTAAGGCCTGCTAGCGGGAGGGGTGAGCAGTTCTTC. This gives the protein CASSLRPASGRGEQFF.